This T cell receptor (beta chain) was sequenced for a study of cytomegalovirus exposure and HLA in healthy donors. The overall study: Clustering assigned about four fifths of the approximately 390 genotyped donors to the Caucasian-associated ancestry cluster.

Broader study findings: TCR beta chains numbering some 160 were designated cytomegalovirus-associated.

The V gene's germline CDR1 is MGHRA and CDR2 YSYEKL. The CDR3 extends over 14 amino acids. Deletions cut 2 bases from V and 5 bases from J, with 10 bases between. 13 Jbeta primers and 60 Vbeta primers were used for the PCR. Using immunoSEQ multiplex PCR, the repertoire was profiled, and TCRdb retains in-frame clones only, with some absent. The repertoire holds approximately 120,000 clones, with roughly 10% as singletons. This clone has more than one count but fewer than ten. Its antigen is still unknown. The chain employs TRBV4-1 and TRBJ1-3, with unresolved D. Sequenced input: PBMCs. This receptor was taken from a woman aged 18-29 years in good health and CMV-seropositive. The CDR3, as DNA: TGCGCCAGCAGCCAATACATTGACAGAAACACCATATATTTT. Its translation: CASSQYIDRNTIYF.